The 16 T cell receptor beta chains given below trace back to one sample, sequenced in a study of blood T cell repertoires in COVID-19. Assay: immunoSEQ multiplex PCR; the TCRdb copy retains only in-frame clones and omits some. This sample has 300,000 to 400,000 clones, with 89% found just once. Sequencing input: PBMCs or T cells enriched from blood (not recorded which). Receptors originate from a man between 60 and 75 years old who had recovered from COVID-19.

This clone was seen a handful of times. The chain employs TRBV19 and TRBJ2-2, with D unresolved. Deletions cut 2 bases from V and 6 bases from J, with 10 bases between. The CDR3 runs to 14 residues. The V gene's germline CDR1 is LNHDA and CDR2 SQIVND (reference sequence). The CDR3 DNA reads TGTGCCAGTAGTATATATGGTAGATCCGGGGAGCTGTTTTTT. It yields the protein CASSIYGRSGELFF.

This clone occurred a few times. The gene calls are TRBV11-2 and TRBJ2-7; possible D gene TRBD2, 6 bases. CDR3 size: 14 residues. Trimming left V 7 bases short and J 5 bases short, with 18 bases between. The germline V gene encodes CDR1 SGHAT and CDR2 FQNNGV. CDR3 protein: CASTARGETNEQYF. CDR3 nucleotide sequence: TGTGCCAGCACCGCGCGGGGAGAAACCAACGAGCAGTACTTC.

V gene TRBV9 combines with J gene TRBJ2-2; a possible D gene is TRBD2 (6 bases). The length of the CDR3 is 17 residues. Germline-derived CDR1 and CDR2 are SGDLS and YYNGEE. Between the trimmed V and J ends, which lost 4 bases and 4 bases, there was a span of 20 bases. CDR3 nucleotides: TGTGCCAGCAGCCTCCCGGGACTGGCAACCTCCACCGGGGAGCTGTTTTTT. Amino acids: CASSLPGLATSTGELFF.

The rearrangement joins TRBV30 to TRBJ1-1; D is unresolved. The V end lost 2 bases, the J end lost 8 bases, and 15 bases lay between the germline ends. Germline V gene sequence: CDR1 GTSNPN, CDR2 SVGIG (reference sequence). This CDR3 region has 13 residues. CDR3 DNA sequence: TGTGCCTGGAGTCCTCCCGCGCCCGGGGAAGCTTTCTTT. Translated: CAWSPPAPGEAFF.

The chain has TRBV29-1 and TRBJ1-3; 11 nucleotides match TRBD1. Germline assignment: CDR1 SQVTM and CDR2 ANQGSEA. This CDR3 has 15 residues. V gave up 7 bases and J gave up 2 bases; unmatched junction bases: 7. CDR3: CSATRGQGAGNTIYF. CDR3 nucleotide sequence: TGCAGCGCGACGCGGGGACAGGGGGCTGGAAACACCATATATTTT.

The rearrangement links TRBV7-2 to TRBJ2-4; 8 positions match TRBD2. V lost 3 bases, J lost 8 bases, and 9 bases stayed unmatched. Germline CDR1 and CDR2: SGHTA and FQGNSA. The CDR3 has 15 amino acids. For the CDR3, the DNA is TGTGCCAGCAGCTTTCTAGCGGGTTTGGGGGACATTCAGTACTTC. Protein product: CASSFLAGLGDIQYF.

DNA for the CDR3: TGTGCCACCAGTGTAGGTCTAGCGGGAGGAGGGTTCAATGAGCAGTTCTTC. Its protein is CATSVGLAGGGFNEQFF. The rearrangement links TRBV24-1 to TRBJ2-1, with 11 bases lining up with TRBD2. V lost 5 bases and J lost 6; bases outside the gene matches: 11. Germline lookup yields CDR1 KGHDR and CDR2 SFDVKD. The CDR3 sequence is 17 residues long.

The chain combines TRBV18 with TRBJ1-1, with D hard to call. CDR1 and CDR2 (germline): KGHSH, LQKENI. V was shortened by 5 bases and J by 0 bases, with 4 bases between the two germline ends. CDR3 length: 12 residues. This CDR3 is CASSNMNTEAFF. The CDR3 DNA reads as TGTGCCAGCTCAAACATGAACACTGAAGCTTTCTTT.

V and J are TRBV19 and TRBJ1-2; TRBD1 agrees at 9 bases. This CDR3 has 15 amino acids. CDR1 and CDR2 (germline): LNHDA, SQIVND (reference sequence). V was clipped by 7 bases and J by 1 base; unmatched bases: 7. For the CDR3, the DNA is TGTGCCAGTACCCCGTCGGACAGGGGTAACTATGGCTACACCTTC. It specifies CASTPSDRGNYGYTF.

The chain couples TRBV5-5 to TRBJ2-1; the D gene is possibly TRBD2 (5 bases). Per germline, CDR1 SGHKS and CDR2 YYEKEE (reference sequence). This CDR3 has 14 residues. Trimming shortened V by 3 bases and J by 4 bases, and 11 bases separated the two germline ends. CDR3 amino acids: CASSSEGTYNEQFF. Written as DNA, the CDR3 is TGTGCCAGCAGCTCAGAGGGAACATACAATGAGCAGTTCTTC.

The rearrangement joins TRBV24-1 to TRBJ2-5; the D is unclear. V dropped 5 bases and J dropped 1 base, with 7 bases sitting between them. The CDR3 contains 13 residues. Germline V lookup: CDR1 KGHDR, CDR2 SFDVKD. CDR3 sequence: CATSVGPQETQYF. The CDR3 nucleotides read TGTGCCACCAGTGTTGGGCCCCAAGAGACCCAGTACTTC.

This clone has only a few counts. J is TRBJ2-3 and V is TRBV15; TRBD1 might be the D (6 bases). V was cut by 1 base and J by 5 bases, with 19 bases left in between. Germline V gene sequence: CDR1 LNHNV, CDR2 YYDKDF (reference sequence). CDR3 length: 17 amino acids. CDR3: CATSRVPRTDYRDTQYF. The CDR3 DNA is TGTGCCACCAGCAGAGTTCCTCGGACAGACTACCGAGATACGCAGTATTTT.

The chain is built from TRBV5-1 and TRBJ2-5; a possible D gene is TRBD2 (5 bases). Germline assignment: CDR1 SGHRS and CDR2 YFSETQ. The V end was cut by 3 bases, the J end by 0 bases, with 12 bases between. The CDR3 extends over 15 amino acids. The CDR3 sequence: CASSSAPGYQETQYF. As DNA, the CDR3 is TGCGCCAGCAGCTCCGCCCCGGGATACCAAGAGACCCAGTACTTC.

This sequence joins TRBV5-1 and TRBJ1-1; the match to TRBD1 covers 9 bases. After removal of 4 bases from V and 6 bases from J, the junction contained 10 bases not matched to a gene. Per germline, CDR1 SGHRS and CDR2 YFSETQ. The CDR3 loop spans 15 amino acids. In nucleotides, the CDR3 is TGCGCCAGCAGCGGAAGGGGACAGGGATTTTCTGAAGCTTTCTTT. This translates into CASSGRGQGFSEAFF.

This chain connects TRBV3-1 (or the pseudogene TRBV3-2) to TRBJ2-1; D perhaps matches TRBD2 (6 bases). V shed 0 bases and J shed 16 bases, with 22 bases lying between them. The CDR3 contains 15 residues. In germline, CDR1 is LGHDT, CDR2 YNNKEL (reference sequence). CDR3 sequence: CASSQDPRLDFIPFF. CDR3 coding DNA: TGTGCCAGCAGCCAAGACCCAAGACTAGATTTTATCCCCTTCTTC.

The V call is TRBV7-2, the J call TRBJ2-1; D is unclear. V dropped 5 bases and J dropped 7 bases, with 9 bases sitting between them. CDR1 and CDR2 (germline): SGHTA, FQGNSA. This CDR3 spans 12 amino acids. CDR3 sequence: CASSHEWNEQFF. DNA for the CDR3: TGTGCCAGCAGCCACGAGTGGAATGAGCAGTTCTTC.